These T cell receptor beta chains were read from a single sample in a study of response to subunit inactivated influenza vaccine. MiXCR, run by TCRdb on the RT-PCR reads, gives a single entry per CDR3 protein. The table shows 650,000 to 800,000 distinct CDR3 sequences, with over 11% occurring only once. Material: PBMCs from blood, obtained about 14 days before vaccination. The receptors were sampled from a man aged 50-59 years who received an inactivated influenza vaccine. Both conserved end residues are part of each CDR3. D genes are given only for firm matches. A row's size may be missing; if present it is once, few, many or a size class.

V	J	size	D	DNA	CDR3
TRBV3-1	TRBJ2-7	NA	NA	TGTGCCAGCAGTCCCAACCCCCAGTACGAGCAGTACTTC	CASSPNPQYEQYF
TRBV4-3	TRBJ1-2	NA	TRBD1	TGCGCCAGCAGCCGGGACAGGGGTTTTTATGGCTACACCTTC	CASSRDRGFYGYTF
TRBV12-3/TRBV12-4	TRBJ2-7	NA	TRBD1	TGTGCCAGCAGCCCACCACGAGGACAGGGGGGTTCCTACGAGCAGTACTTC	CASSPPRGQGGSYEQYF
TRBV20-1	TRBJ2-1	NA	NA	TGCAGTGCTAGAGCTGCAACCTACAATGAGCAGTTCTTC	CSARAATYNEQFF
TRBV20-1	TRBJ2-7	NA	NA	TGCAGTGCCCCGGACGGGACACAGTGGGAGCAGTACTTC	CSAPDGTQWEQYF
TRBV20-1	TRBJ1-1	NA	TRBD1	TGCAGTGCTCCGCCAGGGGGGAGCACTGAAGCTTTCTTT	CSAPPGGSTEAFF
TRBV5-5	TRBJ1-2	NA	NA	TGTGCCAGCAGCTTGGGGCCGGTAGCTAACTATGGCTACACCTTC	CASSLGPVANYGYTF
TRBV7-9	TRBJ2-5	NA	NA	TGTGCCAGCAGCTTGGACTCGACGGGGGTGAAAAAGACCCAGTACTTC	CASSLDSTGVKKTQYF
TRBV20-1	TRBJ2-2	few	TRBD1	TGCAGTGCTAGCGGGAACCGACCAGGGGGCTTCCCCGGGGAGCTGTTTTTT	CSASGNRPGGFPGELFF
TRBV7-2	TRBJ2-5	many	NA	TGTGCCAGCAATCCAATGGGGCGGGAGACCCAGTACTTC	CASNPMGRETQYF
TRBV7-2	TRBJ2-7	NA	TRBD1	TGTGCCAGCAGCACCTACAGGGGGCCAAAATCCTACGAGCAGTACTTC	CASSTYRGPKSYEQYF
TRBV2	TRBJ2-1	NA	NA	TGTGCCACCGCGATTAGCTCTAGCTCCTACAATGAGCAGTTCTTC	CATAISSSSYNEQFF
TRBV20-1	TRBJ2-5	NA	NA	TGCAGTGCACCTCTCGGGCAGGGACAAGAGACCCAGTACTTC	CSAPLGQGQETQYF
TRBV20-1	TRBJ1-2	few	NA	TGCAGTGCTAGAGAGGCAGTTAACTATGGCTACACCTTC	CSAREAVNYGYTF
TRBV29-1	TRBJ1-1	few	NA	TGCAGCGTAGCAGGGAAGGCTGAAGCTTTCTTT	CSVAGKAEAFF
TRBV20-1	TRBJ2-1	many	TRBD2	TGCAGTGCCTGGGAGGGTTCCTACAATGAGCAGTTCTTC	CSAWEGSYNEQFF
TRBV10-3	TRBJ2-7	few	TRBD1	TGTGCCATCAGTGAGTCGACAGGGGGCTCCCGAAGAGTCGAGCAGTACTTC	CAISESTGGSRRVEQYF
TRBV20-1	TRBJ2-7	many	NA	TGCAGTGCTCAAGATCGGGACAAAGGACCCTACGAGCAGTACTTC	CSAQDRDKGPYEQYF
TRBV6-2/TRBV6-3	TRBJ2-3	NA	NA	TGTGCCATCCAGGCGGGGAGCACAGATACGCAGTATTTT	CAIQAGSTDTQYF
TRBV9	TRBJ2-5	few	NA	TGTGCCAGCAGCGCCTACCGGGACGGCGGGGAGACCCAGTACTTC	CASSAYRDGGETQYF
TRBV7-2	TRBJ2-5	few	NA	TGTGCCAGCAGCTCACCGTTCAAACAGGAGACCCAGTACTTC	CASSSPFKQETQYF
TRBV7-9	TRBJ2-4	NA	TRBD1	TGTGCCAGCAGCCGCCGGGACAGGGGAGACATTCAGTACTTC	CASSRRDRGDIQYF
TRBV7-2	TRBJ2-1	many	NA	TGTGCCAGCACTCCCGGTAGATATAGGTCCAATGAGCAGTTCTTC	CASTPGRYRSNEQFF
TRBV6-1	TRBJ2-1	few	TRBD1	TGTGCCAGCAGTCAAAGACAGGGGGCTTTTTGGTGGGACTCCTACAATGAGCAGTTCTTC	CASSQRQGAFWWDSYNEQFF
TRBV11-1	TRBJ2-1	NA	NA	TGTGCCAGCAGCTCCCGGGACTGGGCCCCCCGCTCCTACAATGAGCAGTTCTTC	CASSSRDWAPRSYNEQFF
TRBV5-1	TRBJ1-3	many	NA	TGCGCCAGCAGCTTGGACCCCAGGGAGGCTGGAAACACCATATATTTT	CASSLDPREAGNTIYF
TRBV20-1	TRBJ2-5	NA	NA	TGCAGTGCTAGTCATCGGACAACACAAGAGACCCAGTACTTC	CSASHRTTQETQYF
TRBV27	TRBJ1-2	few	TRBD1	TGTGCCAGCAGTCTCAACAGGGGCAGTGGCTACACCTTC	CASSLNRGSGYTF
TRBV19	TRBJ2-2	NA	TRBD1	TGTGCCAGTGCTGGACAGGGGGCGATCACCGGGGAGCTGTTTTTT	CASAGQGAITGELFF
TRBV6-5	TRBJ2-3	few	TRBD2	TGTGCCAGCAGTTCCGGGACTAGCGGGAGAACAGATACGCAGTATTTT	CASSSGTSGRTDTQYF
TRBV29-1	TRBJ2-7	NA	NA	TGCAGCGTGGGGGGGGGGCGATACTCCTACGAGCAGTACTTC	CSVGGGRYSYEQYF
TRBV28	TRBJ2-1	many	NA	TGTGCCAGCAGTTTATCCCCCTTCCTTGGTAGCTCCTACAATGAGCAGTTCTTC	CASSLSPFLGSSYNEQFF
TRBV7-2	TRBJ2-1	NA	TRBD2	TGTGCCAGCAGCTTAAGGCTAGCGGGGGGTTCCAATGAGCAGTTCTTC	CASSLRLAGGSNEQFF
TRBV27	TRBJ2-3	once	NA	TGTGCCAGCCAACGGCAGGGAAGGGATACGCAGTATTTT	CASQRQGRDTQYF
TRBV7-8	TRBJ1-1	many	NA	TGTGCCAGCAGCTTGGCAGGGACGAACACTGAAGCTTTCTTT	CASSLAGTNTEAFF
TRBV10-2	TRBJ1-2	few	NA	TGCGCCAGCAGTGCCAGCCGAACAGGGAACTATGGCTACACCTTC	CASSASRTGNYGYTF
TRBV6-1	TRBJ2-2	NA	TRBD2	TGTGCCAGCAGTGAGACTAGCGGTATTACCGGGGAGCTGTTTTTT	CASSETSGITGELFF
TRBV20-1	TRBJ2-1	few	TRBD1	TGCAGTGCACCTCGACAGGGTTTCTCCTACAATGAGCAGTTCTTC	CSAPRQGFSYNEQFF
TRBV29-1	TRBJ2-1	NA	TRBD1	TGCAGCGCGACAGGGAGCACATACAATGAGCAGTTCTTC	CSATGSTYNEQFF
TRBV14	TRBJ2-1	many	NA	TGTGCCAGCAGCCAAGAGAAGGGGAGGAATGAGCAGTTCTTC	CASSQEKGRNEQFF
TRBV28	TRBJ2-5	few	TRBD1	TGTGCCAGCAAAAAACCGGGACAGGGGATCGTGTACCAAGAGACCCAGTACTTC	CASKKPGQGIVYQETQYF
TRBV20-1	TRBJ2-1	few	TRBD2	TGCAGTGCCAAGGCCCACGGGAGGAGCTATGAGCAGTTCTTC	CSAKAHGRSYEQFF
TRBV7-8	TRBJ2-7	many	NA	TGTGCCAGCAGCTTACTGCGTTATTCCTACGAGCAGTACTTC	CASSLLRYSYEQYF
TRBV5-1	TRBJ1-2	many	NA	TGCGCCAGCAGCTTAAATTCGCAGGCTAACTATGGCTACACCTTC	CASSLNSQANYGYTF
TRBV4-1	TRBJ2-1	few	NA	TGCGCCAGCAGCCACATGCTGTCCGTCTTTCCGTGGAATGAGCAGTTCTTC	CASSHMLSVFPWNEQFF
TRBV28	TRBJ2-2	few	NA	TGTGCCAGCACTTCTGGGACCGGGGAGCTGTTTTTT	CASTSGTGELFF
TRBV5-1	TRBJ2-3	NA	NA	TGCGCCAGCAGCGACCGGGACCACACAGATACGCAGTATTTT	CASSDRDHTDTQYF
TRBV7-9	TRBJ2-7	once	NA	TGTGCCAGCAGCTTCGGTCGGGGGATCTACGAGCAGTACTTC	CASSFGRGIYEQYF
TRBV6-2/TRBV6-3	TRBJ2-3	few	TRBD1	TGTGCCAGCAGTTACTCGGGGACAGGGGACCCAGATACGCAGTATTTT	CASSYSGTGDPDTQYF
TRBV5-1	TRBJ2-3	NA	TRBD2	TGCGCCAGCAGGTGGCGGGAGGTTACAGATACGCAGTATTTT	CASRWREVTDTQYF
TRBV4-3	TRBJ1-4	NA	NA	TGCGCCAGCAGCCATTTCGGGTTAACAACTAATGAAAAACTGTTTTTT	CASSHFGLTTNEKLFF
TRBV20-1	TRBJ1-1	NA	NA	TGCAGTGCTAGAGTCGTCTCAGCCTCAGCTTTCTTT	CSARVVSASAFF
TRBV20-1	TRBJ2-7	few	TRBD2	TGCAGTGCTAGAAGACTAGCGGGAGGGGGCTCCTACGAGCAGTACTTC	CSARRLAGGGSYEQYF